One and the same sample provided the 2 T cell receptor beta chains below, sequenced in a study of shared clonotypes between healthy human individuals (dated by TCRdb to 2020 to 2022). The library relied on the immunoSEQ multiplex PCR assay. TCRdb holds this immuneACCESS table with in-frame rearrangements only. Some clones are missing; in checked studies, unresolved V genes explain under half, and the rest has no known cause. In this sample the table shows approximately 1.9 million clones, just under 95% of which occur a single time. The ten largest make up 1.5% to 2% of the sample. CD8 naive samples consisted of CD45RO-negative cells that were positively selected for CCR7, yielding a CD45RA+CCR7+ population without TemRA cells. The source material was naive CD8+ T cells from PBMCs. In the paper's terms, the cell subset or site label means: CD45RA+CCR7+. Source of these receptors: a man in his late teens or twenties in good health. Some clones in this sample may be carry-over from other donors' samples.

The J gene is TRBJ2-2, the V gene TRBV15; D possibly uses TRBD1 or TRBD2 (5 bases each). The CDR3 extends over 13 amino acids. The germline V and J ends were trimmed by 11 bases and 2 bases, with 12 bases remaining between them. Germline-derived CDR1 and CDR2 are LNHNV and YYDKDF (reference sequence). CDR3 protein: CAAGTDNTGELFF. The CDR3 DNA sequence: TGTGCCGCCGGGACGGATAACACCGGGGAGCTGTTTTTT.

The chain joins TRBV10-3 to TRBJ1-2, with TRBD1 matching 9 bases. V shed 7 bases, J shed 8 bases, and the junction held 8 bases outside the gene matches. The germline CDR1 and CDR2 sequences are ENHRY and SYGVKD. The CDR3 is made up of 13 amino acids. CDR3 protein: CAIKQRDRDGYTF. CDR3 nucleotides: TGTGCCATCAAACAGAGGGACAGGGACGGCTACACCTTC.